The 21 T cell receptor beta chains below all came from one sample that was sequenced in a study of cytomegalovirus exposure and HLA in healthy donors. Researchers ran the PCR with 60 Vbeta and 13 Jbeta primers. Using immunoSEQ multiplex PCR, the repertoire was profiled, and TCRdb retains in-frame clones only, with some absent. The sample has over 85,000 clones, around 8% seen once. Sequenced input: PBMCs. These receptor sequences come from a man in his fifties or sixties in good health and CMV-seronegative.

This rearrangement joins TRBV7-8 to TRBJ2-7; D may be TRBD1 (5 bases). V gave up 2 bases and J gave up 0 bases, with 20 bases separating them. This CDR3 spans 18 amino acids. Germline lookup yields CDR1 SGHVS and CDR2 FQNEAQ. The CDR3 bases are TGTGCCAGCAGCTTAATTGACAGCAGCTCCTTCTCCTCCTACGAGCAGTACTTC. Its translation is CASSLIDSSSFSSYEQYF.

J is TRBJ1-1 and V is TRBV5-1; D not resolved. The CDR3 runs to 15 residues. Germline V gene sequence: CDR1 SGHRS, CDR2 YFSETQ. V gave up 0 bases and J gave up 3 bases, with 12 bases separating them. The CDR3 coding sequence is TGCGCCAGCAGCTTGGATTTTGCGGTCCACACTGAAGCTTTCTTT. Encoded protein: CASSLDFAVHTEAFF.

The chain uses TRBV7-2 and TRBJ1-2; 11 bases map to TRBD1. The ends lost 1 base at V and 8 bases at J; junction bases unmatched: 9. CDR3 length: 16 amino acids. CDR1 is SGHTA and CDR2 is FQGNSA in the germline V gene. The CDR3 is CASSLGGQGAPGGYTF. CDR3 in DNA: TGTGCCAGCAGCTTAGGCGGACAGGGGGCTCCAGGAGGCTACACCTTC.

The gene calls are TRBV7-9 and TRBJ2-1, with 12 bases identical to TRBD2. V trimming: 6 bases; J trimming: 8 bases; junction bases outside the gene matches: 8. Germline V gene lookup returns CDR1 SEHNR and CDR2 FQNEAQ (reference sequence). The CDR3 extends over 15 amino acids. CDR3 in DNA: TGTGCCAGCAGTTGGGCGGGACTAGCGGGCGATGAGCAGTTCTTC. Amino acids: CASSWAGLAGDEQFF.

The J gene is TRBJ1-1, the V gene TRBV19; possibly TRBD1 for D (6 bases). The germline gives CDR1 LNHDA, CDR2 SQIVND (reference sequence). V dropped 7 bases and J dropped 0 bases, with 12 bases sitting between them. The CDR3 consists of 14 residues. The DNA of the CDR3 is TGTGCCAGTACCTTCGGGACACTGAACACTGAAGCTTTCTTT. This gives the protein CASTFGTLNTEAFF.

The chain combines TRBV18 with TRBJ2-5; TRBD1 is a possible D gene (5 bases). The germline V and J ends were trimmed by 4 bases and 5 bases, with 14 bases remaining between them. This CDR3 spans 14 amino acids. CDR1 and CDR2 from the germline V gene are KGHSH and LQKENI. For the CDR3, the DNA is TGTGCCAGCTCACTTCAGGAAGGGGTCGAGACCCAGTACTTC. This translates into CASSLQEGVETQYF.

The chain joins TRBV2 to TRBJ2-2, with a tentative D call TRBD2 (6 bases). The germline V gene encodes CDR1 SNHLY and CDR2 FYNNEI. Trimming left V 6 bases short and J 3 bases short, with 17 bases between. CDR3 length equals 16 residues. The CDR3: CASSSSLARYTGELFF. CDR3 nucleotides: TGTGCCAGCAGCTCAAGCCTAGCGAGATACACCGGGGAGCTGTTTTTT.

This clone was detected a few times. The J gene is TRBJ2-2, the V gene TRBV7-6; TRBD2 matches 15 bases. The CDR3 spans 19 residues. The V and J ends lost 5 bases and 6 bases, in that order; junction bases with no gene match: 13. The germline V gene has CDR1 SGHVS and CDR2 FNYEAQ. CDR3 region: CASSTQGLAGGQSAGELFF. CDR3 DNA: TGTGCCAGCAGCACGCAAGGACTAGCGGGGGGGCAATCGGCCGGGGAGCTGTTTTTT.

The chain has TRBV6-5 and TRBJ2-1; D ambiguous. This CDR3 comprises 11 residues. Germline CDR1 and CDR2: MNHEY and SVGAGI. V lost 6 bases and J lost 4, with 4 bases in between. CDR3 bases: TGTGCCAGCAGGCGGTACAATGAGCAGTTCTTC. It is translated as CASRRYNEQFF.

This clone was counted a few times. This chain links TRBV29-1 with TRBJ2-5, with no clear D. V was pared by 5 bases and J by 1 base, with 11 bases between. CDR3 length: 13 amino acids. Germline V gene sequence: CDR1 SQVTM, CDR2 ANQGSEA. The CDR3 nucleotides are TGCAGCGTTAGTGGTAGACTCCAAGAGACCCAGTACTTC. The encoded protein is CSVSGRLQETQYF.

This clone was counted a few times. V usage is TRBV7-2 and J usage is TRBJ2-3; 7 bases are shared with TRBD1. Germline assignment: CDR1 SGHTA and CDR2 FQGNSA. The CDR3 loop spans 16 amino acids. V gave up 1 base and J gave up 1 base; unmatched junction bases: 5. CDR3 coding DNA: TGTGCCAGCAGCTTAGGAAATACAGGGGGCACAGATACGCAGTATTTT. Amino acids: CASSLGNTGGTDTQYF.

This clone was counted a few times. The gene calls are TRBV6-6 and TRBJ1-5; 12 nucleotides line up with TRBD1. With 2 bases clipped from V and 6 bases from J, the junction kept 5 bases outside the gene matches. Germline V gene sequence: CDR1 MNHNY, CDR2 SVGAGI (reference sequence). This CDR3 region has 16 residues. The chain's CDR3 is CASSYRDRGQIQPQHF. The CDR3 DNA sequence: TGTGCCAGCAGTTACAGGGACAGGGGGCAAATTCAGCCCCAGCATTTT.

This clone was counted only a few times. The chain couples TRBV5-4 to TRBJ2-3, with 7 positions matching TRBD2. Germline V gene sequence: CDR1 SGHNT, CDR2 YYREEE (reference sequence). The CDR3 sequence is 14 residues long. J lost 5 bases, V lost 0 bases, and 3 bases had no gene match. DNA of the CDR3: TGTGCCAGCAGCTTGGTAGCGGGTGAAGATACGCAGTATTTT. Its translation: CASSLVAGEDTQYF.

This chain joins TRBV7-2 and TRBJ2-1, with 12 bases fitting TRBD2. The CDR3 is made up of 17 amino acids. Losses at the gene ends were 5 bases for V and 7 bases for J; bases not matched to a gene: 12. Germline-derived CDR1 and CDR2 are SGHTA and FQGNSA. CDR3: CASSQRSSLAGGNEQFF. Written as DNA, the CDR3 is TGTGCCAGCAGCCAACGTTCATCACTAGCGGGAGGTAATGAGCAGTTCTTC.

The rearrangement uses TRBV30 and TRBJ1-3; D call uncertain. Germline CDR1 GTSNPN, CDR2 SVGIG (reference sequence). The CDR3 contains 13 residues. Trimming took 5 bases from V and 0 from J, leaving 8 bases between them. The CDR3 nucleotides are TGTGCCTGGGTCGGTTACTCTGGAAACACCATATATTTT. It is translated as CAWVGYSGNTIYF.

This clone was seen more than once but under ten times. This rearrangement joins TRBV5-6 to TRBJ1-2; D gene uncertain. CDR3 length: 14 amino acids. V was clipped by 4 bases and J by 5 bases, with 15 bases between them. Germline V lookup: CDR1 SGHDT, CDR2 YYEEEE. CDR3 in DNA: TGTGCCAGCAGCCCCCCAGGATTTCGATATGGCTACACCTTC. This encodes CASSPPGFRYGYTF.

This sequence joins TRBV7-2 and TRBJ1-2; D perhaps matches TRBD1 (6 bases). V was pared by 5 bases and J by 1 base, with 14 bases between. The CDR3 has 15 amino acids. CDR1 is SGHTA and CDR2 is FQGNSA in the germline V gene. CDR3 in amino acids: CASSTYGGSNYGYTF. CDR3 bases: TGTGCCAGCAGCACCTATGGGGGCAGTAACTATGGCTACACCTTC.

The chain employs TRBV5-4 and TRBJ2-3; 7 bases match TRBD1. Germline V CDR1 and CDR2: SGHNT, YYREEE (reference sequence). Germline trimming cut 3 bases from V and 2 bases from J; bases unmatched to any gene: 9. This CDR3 comprises 16 residues. The CDR3 region has the DNA TGTGCCAGCAGCTCGCCGCGACAGGGTGTCACAGATACGCAGTATTTT. Its protein is CASSSPRQGVTDTQYF.

This chain uses TRBV7-9 with TRBJ2-7; D may be TRBD1 (5 bases). Germline CDR1 SEHNR, CDR2 FQNEAQ (reference sequence). Deletions cut 1 base from V and 1 base from J, with 11 bases between. The CDR3 loop spans 15 amino acids. Here the CDR3 DNA reads TGTGCCAGCAGCTTAGAGGGGCGTCTTTCCTACGAGCAGTACTTC. Translated, it gives CASSLEGRLSYEQYF.

The rearrangement links TRBV11-3 to TRBJ2-3; 11 bases map to TRBD2. The germline CDR1 and CDR2 sequences are SGHNT and YENEEA. The CDR3 runs 15 residues. With 4 bases clipped from V and 1 base from J, the junction kept 1 base outside the gene matches. CDR3 sequence (DNA): TGTGCCAGCAGCTCGGGACTAGCGGGCACAGATACGCAGTATTTT. Its translation is CASSSGLAGTDTQYF.

Only a few counts were recorded for this clone. The CDR3 region is CASSVPGTGEQPQHF. The CDR3 coding sequence is TGTGCCAGCAGTGTTCCCGGGACAGGGGAGCAGCCCCAGCATTTT. This sequence joins TRBV28 and TRBJ1-5, with TRBD1 matching over 10 bases. V shed 5 bases and J 7 bases; nucleotides not matched to a gene: 8. Germline CDR1 is MDHEN and CDR2 is SYDVKM. The CDR3 spans 15 residues.